The 12 T cell receptor beta chains presented below share a single source sample, sequenced in a study of T-cell reconstitution after alpha-beta-depleted transplantation in children. Construction of the TCRbeta library involved unique molecular identifiers. TCRdb passed the PCR reads through MiXCR, listing each CDR3 protein once. The repertoire holds 780,000 or so distinct CDR3 sequences, with approximately 15% as singletons. The material was PBMCs, mostly from graft donor cells, obtained 360 days after TCRalphabeta/CD19-depleted stem cell transplant. These receptors were taken from a male patient between 5 and 17 years old who had a stem cell transplant for acute lymphoblastic leukemia, so the T cells may come from the graft donor.

The chain links TRBV11-1 to TRBJ2-1; the match to TRBD2 covers 8 bases. Trimming took 2 bases from V and 4 from J; bases not matched to a gene: 13. This CDR3 spans 18 amino acids. Germline V lookup: CDR1 SGHAT, CDR2 FQDESV (reference sequence). The CDR3 DNA is TGTGCCAGCAGCTTATTTCATCGGGCTAGCGGGCTGTACAATGAGCAGTTCTTC. Its protein product is CASSLFHRASGLYNEQFF. Drawing the rest from reference TRBV11-1 and TRBJ2-1, the complete variable domain is EAEVAQSPRYKITEKSQAVAFWCDPISGHATLYWYRQILGQGPELLVQFQDESVVDDSQLPKDRFSAERLKGVDSTLKIQPAELGDSAMYLCASSLFHRASGLYNEQFFGPGTRLTVL.

This clonotype has only a few counts. The chain employs TRBV5-1 and TRBJ2-3; 7 positions match TRBD1. CDR3 length: 15 residues. V gave up 0 bases and J gave up 3 bases; unmatched junction bases: 4. Germline V gene sequence: CDR1 SGHRS, CDR2 YFSETQ. This CDR3 reads CASSLARGTTDTQYF. The CDR3 DNA sequence: TGCGCCAGCAGCTTGGCCAGGGGGACGACAGATACGCAGTATTTT.

This clonotype has a handful of counts. V and J are TRBV12-3 or TRBV12-4 and TRBJ1-1; 7 nucleotides agree with TRBD1. The CDR3 consists of 15 residues. J lost 11 bases, V lost 3 bases, and 15 bases had no gene match. The CDR3 DNA follows: TGTGCCAGCAGTTTGTCCCCCCCACAGGGGCTTTTTGCTTTCTTT. It encodes CASSLSPPQGLFAFF.

This clonotype was observed a few times. The V and J genes are TRBV2 and TRBJ1-3, with 8 bases fitting TRBD1. The CDR3 has 13 amino acids. CDR1 is SNHLY, CDR2 FYNNEI, per germline. Trimming took 10 bases from V and 4 from J; bases not matched to a gene: 6. The CDR3: CAIPGQEGNTIYF. CDR3 sequence (DNA): TGTGCCATTCCGGGACAGGAAGGAAACACCATATATTTT. Together with reference TRBV2 and TRBJ1-3, the CDR3 gives the full variable domain: EPEVTQTPSHQVTQMGQEVILRCVPISNHLYFYWYRQILGQKVEFLVSFYNNEISEKSEIFDDQFSVERPDGSNFTLKIRSTKLEDSAMYFCAIPGQEGNTIYFGEGSWLTVV.

This sequence joins TRBV20-1 and TRBJ2-7, with unresolved D. CDR1 DFQATT and CDR2 SNEGSKA come from the germline V gene (reference sequence). This CDR3 has 12 amino acids. Between the trimmed V and J ends, which lost 4 bases and 0 bases, there was a span of 7 bases. The chain's CDR3 is CSAMIFSYEQYF. The CDR3 bases are TGCAGTGCTATGATTTTCTCCTACGAGCAGTACTTC.

This clonotype turned up a few times. The chain couples TRBV30 to TRBJ2-7, with 7 positions matching TRBD2. Germline V CDR1 and CDR2: GTSNPN, SVGIG (reference sequence). Trimming removed 4 bases from V and 10 bases from J; junction bases left unmatched: 10. This CDR3 region has 12 residues. CDR3 in amino acids: CAWTSGPSVQYF. The CDR3 coding sequence is TGTGCCTGGACTAGCGGACCTTCCGTCCAGTACTTC.

The genes are TRBV29-1 and TRBJ2-7, with D possibly being TRBD1 or TRBD2 (6 bases each). Trimming cost V 0 bases and J 2 bases, with 17 bases left between them. The CDR3 length is 16 residues. Germline CDR1 SQVTM, CDR2 ANQGSEA. The CDR3 DNA sequence: TGCAGCGTTGAAGATCTCCGGAGGGGGGACCCCTACGAGCAGTACTTC. As protein: CSVEDLRRGDPYEQYF.

In its sample, this clonotype was seen a few times. The CDR3 nucleotides read TGTGCCAGCAGCGTAGATCGCTCCATGGGTAGTCATGAGCAGTTCTTC. Protein: CASSVDRSMGSHEQFF. The chain joins TRBV9 to TRBJ2-1; D gene unclear. Germline V gene lookup returns CDR1 SGDLS and CDR2 YYNGEE. The CDR3 is 16 residues long. Trimming removed 0 bases from V and 8 bases from J, with 18 bases in between.

The sample holds many counts of this clonotype. The rearrangement uses TRBV20-1 and TRBJ2-4; D remains unclear. The CDR3 is 14 amino acids. From germline, CDR1 is DFQATT and CDR2 SNEGSKA (reference sequence). Between the trimmed V and J ends, which lost 3 bases and 3 bases, there was a span of 12 bases. The CDR3 sequence is CSARALLFKNIQYF. CDR3 coding DNA: TGCAGTGCTAGGGCTTTACTGTTCAAAAACATTCAGTACTTC.

The J gene is TRBJ2-1, the V gene TRBV10-1, with 7 bases lining up with TRBD1. V lost 2 bases and J lost 6; bases outside the gene matches: 1. CDR1 WNHNN and CDR2 SYGVQD come from the germline V gene (reference sequence). This CDR3 spans 13 amino acids. The CDR3 region is CASSENRGNEQFF. In nucleotides, the CDR3 is TGCGCCAGCAGTGAGAACAGGGGCAATGAGCAGTTCTTC.

The V and J genes are TRBV29-1 and TRBJ2-3, with D perhaps TRBD2 (5 bases). The CDR3 is 13 amino acids. The germline V gene encodes CDR1 SQVTM and CDR2 ANQGSEA. V lost 7 bases and J 7 bases, leaving 18 bases between the germline ends. The chain's CDR3 is CSAEDWAFHTQYF. The CDR3 region has the DNA TGCAGCGCCGAGGACTGGGCATTTCATACGCAGTATTTT.

This clonotype occurred a few times. This chain connects TRBV7-9 to TRBJ2-2, with 7 bases lining up with TRBD1. The V and J ends lost 5 bases and 4 bases, in that order; junction bases with no gene match: 7. Looked up from germline, CDR1 is SEHNR and CDR2 is FQNEAQ (reference sequence). This CDR3 is built from 15 residues. This CDR3 reads CASSLDRVSTGELFF. CDR3 coding DNA: TGTGCCAGCAGCCTCGACAGGGTCTCCACCGGGGAGCTGTTTTTT. The entire variable domain, with the rest obtained from reference TRBV7-9 and TRBJ2-2, is as follows: DTGVSQNPRHKITKRGQNVTFRCDPISEHNRLYWYRQTLGQGPEFLTYFQNEAQLEKSRLLSDRFSAERPKGSFSTLEIQRTEQGDSAMYLCASSLDRVSTGELFFGEGSRLTVL.